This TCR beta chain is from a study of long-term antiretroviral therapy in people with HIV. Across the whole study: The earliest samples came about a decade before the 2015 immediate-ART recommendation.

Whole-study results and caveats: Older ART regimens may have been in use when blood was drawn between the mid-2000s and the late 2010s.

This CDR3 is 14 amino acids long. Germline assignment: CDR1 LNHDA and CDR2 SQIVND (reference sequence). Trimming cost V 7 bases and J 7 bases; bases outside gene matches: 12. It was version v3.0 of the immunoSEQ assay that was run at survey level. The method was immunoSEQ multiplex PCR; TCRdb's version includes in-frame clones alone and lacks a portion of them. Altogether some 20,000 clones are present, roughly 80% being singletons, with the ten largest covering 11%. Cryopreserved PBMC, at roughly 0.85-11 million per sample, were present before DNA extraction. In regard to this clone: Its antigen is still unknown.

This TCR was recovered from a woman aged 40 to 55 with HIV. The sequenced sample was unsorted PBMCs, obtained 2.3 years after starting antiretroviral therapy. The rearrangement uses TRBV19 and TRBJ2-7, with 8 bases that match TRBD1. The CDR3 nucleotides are TGTGCCAGTAAGGCGGGACAGGCCGGAGGGGAGCAGTACTTC. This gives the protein CASKAGQAGGEQYF.